The source of this T cell receptor beta chain is a study of vaccination effects on CD4 cells after COVID-19. A note on this clone: As yet, its antigen is unknown.

Repertoires were generated with immunoSEQ multiplex PCR, while TCRdb's copy carries only in-frame clones and drops some. The data show 40,000 to 45,000 clones, about 63% seen once. After less than twelve days in culture, the CD4+ T cells were isolated. Each person got two doses of an mRNA SARS-CoV-2 vaccine, BNT162b2 or mRNA-1273. The CDR3 spans 13 residues. Germline assignment: CDR1 SQVTM and CDR2 ANQGSEA. Trimming removed 6 bases from V and 4 bases from J; junction bases left unmatched: 7. The clonotype comes from a human donor who received a COVID-19 vaccine. The sequencing here drew on CD4+ T cells from PBMCs cultured without peptide, taken after COVID-19 vaccination. The chain uses TRBV29-1 and TRBJ2-7; TRBD1 matches at 9 bases. The CDR3 DNA sequence: TGCAGCGTAGTGGACAGGGGAGAGTACGAGCAGTACTTC. It is translated as CSVVDRGEYEQYF.